This T cell receptor beta chain was profiled in a study of beta chain features in type 1 diabetes (dated by TCRdb to between 2018 and 2020). In terms of the full investigation: No differences in mean age, gender distribution, total cell number or subset yield were found between patients and healthy donors. Across all samples, fewer than 130 million sorted cells were examined, and cell number per subset correlated strongly with RNA yield. In the study, recently diagnosed type 1 diabetes patients and matched healthy donors were compared on the TCRB repertoires of their sorted circulating CD4+ T cell subsets. Naive and central memory subsets were obtained from all 28 donors, but regulatory and stem cell-like memory subsets were isolated from only 8 patients and 8 healthy donors.

At the junction V is shortened by 0 bases and J by 7 bases, with 9 bases in between. The CDR3 numbers 13 residues from cysteine through phenylalanine. Only the CDR3 part of the read is kept: 39 bases, read in frame from the first base. Based on the germline V gene, the CDR1 and CDR2 sequences are LGHNA and YSLEER. The full study reports these points: Naive, central memory and regulatory TCRB repertoires appeared to be more similar among patients than among healthy donors. In all four CD4+ subsets, TCRB CDR3 length was moderately but significantly shorter in type 1 diabetes patients. Shorter templates might be favored by PCR, yet because patient and control samples were amplified and corrected together, any such skew would affect both groups equally. Because small numbers of individuals were included in the HLA sub-analyses, any influence of HLA type on TCRB rearrangement was left unresolved. Because cDNA was sequenced instead of genomic DNA, highly expressing activated cells could be over-represented, though the groups showed no difference in activation or CD3 levels. Patients with type 1 diabetes made fewer insertions and deleted more nucleotides at VDJ recombination sites, implying thymic rearrangement abnormalities.

Note on this clone: Its specific antigen is unknown. The record has no base qualities; no much larger clone is one base away.

The High Capacity cDNA Reverse Transcription Kit was used to reverse transcribe all of the isolated RNA, meaning that expressed TCRB transcripts were what got sequenced. Deep immunoSEQ sequencing was applied to naive, central memory and regulatory T cell samples, giving an average of about 3.6 million total reads per sample. After sorted cells were lysed in RLT buffer, RNA was extracted with DNase-treated RNeasy Micro or Mini kits, with the choice depending on cell number. To prevent cross-contamination, every cell subset was processed on its own, while patient and healthy donor samples were processed together. The immunoSEQ multiplex PCR was used to amplify TCRB sequences from cDNA, yielding 87-bp fragments that span the CDR3 region. Sequencing of the amplicons was performed on the Illumina HiSeq platform. The paper's data handling went like this. PCR bias was corrected computationally using synthetic template baselines, and reads within Hamming distance 2 were collapsed, with unmergeable singletons discarded. Reads were aligned against IMGT to assign V, D and J genes, CDR3 length and insertions or deletions at six rearrangement sites. Within each subset, clonotype counts were normalized to sorted cell number, after which true diversity and Gini coefficients were computed with the tcR R package. Repertoire sharing was quantified using the overlap coefficient calculated on TCRB nucleotide sequences. Out-of-frame TCRB sequences from naive cells were analyzed as a proxy for the pre-selection repertoire. TCRdb carries this immuneACCESS record with in-frame sequences only. Its versions omit some clonotypes, under half of them owing to an unresolved V gene in the studies checked, with the rest unexplained. The V and J calls and clone size come from that table; D and trimming were worked out from the DNA. Across this sample there are some 900,000 clones, with about a sixth seen only once. The biggest ten clones account for around 0.02% of the sample.

A single peripheral blood draw of around 120 mL on average was collected from each donor into heparinised tubes. Naive, central memory, regulatory and stem cell-like memory CD4+ T cells were sorted on a BD FACSAria II using a panel including CD45RO, CCR7, CD25, CD127, CD95 and CD27. Purity was above 95% for every sorted population. PBMCs were separated immediately by Lymphoprep density gradient centrifugation and were stained directly, without being cultured. To minimize batch effects, samples were stained and sorted in pairs, one healthy donor with one patient per experiment. This TCR was recovered from a woman between 18 and 30 years old in good health. The specimen was naive CD4+ T cells from blood. In light of the paper, this sample's cell subset or site label describes: true naive CD4+ T cells. The V and J segments used are TRBV4-3 and TRBJ2-5, with the D gene call left open. The DNA sequence is TGCGCCAGCAGCCAAGATCTGGATAGGACCCAGTACTTC. Its protein reads: CASSQDLDRTQYF.